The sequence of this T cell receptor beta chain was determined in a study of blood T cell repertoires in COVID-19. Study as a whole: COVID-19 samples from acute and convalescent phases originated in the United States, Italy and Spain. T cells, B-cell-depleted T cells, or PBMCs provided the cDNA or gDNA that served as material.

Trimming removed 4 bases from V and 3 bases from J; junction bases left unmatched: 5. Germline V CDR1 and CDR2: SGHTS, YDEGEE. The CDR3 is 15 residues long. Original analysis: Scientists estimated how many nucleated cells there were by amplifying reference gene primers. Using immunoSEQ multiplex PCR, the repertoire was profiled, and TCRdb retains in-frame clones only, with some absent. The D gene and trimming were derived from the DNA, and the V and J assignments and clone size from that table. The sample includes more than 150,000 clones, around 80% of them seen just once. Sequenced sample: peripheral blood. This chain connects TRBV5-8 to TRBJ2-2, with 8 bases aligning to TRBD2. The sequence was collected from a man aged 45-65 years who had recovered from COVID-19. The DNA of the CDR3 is TGTGCCAGCAGCCCCGGGACTAGGTACACCGGGGAGCTGTTTTTT. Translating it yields CASSPGTRYTGELFF.